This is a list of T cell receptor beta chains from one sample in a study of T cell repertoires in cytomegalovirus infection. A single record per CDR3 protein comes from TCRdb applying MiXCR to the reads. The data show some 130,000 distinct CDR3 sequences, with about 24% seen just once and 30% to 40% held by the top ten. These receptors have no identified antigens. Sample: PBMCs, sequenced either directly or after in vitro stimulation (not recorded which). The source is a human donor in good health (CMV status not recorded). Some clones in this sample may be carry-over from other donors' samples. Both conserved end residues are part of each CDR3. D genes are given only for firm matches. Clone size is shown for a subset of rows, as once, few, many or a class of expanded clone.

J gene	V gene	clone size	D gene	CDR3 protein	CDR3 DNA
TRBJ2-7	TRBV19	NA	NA	CASSRGIGYEQYF	TGTGCCAGTAGTCGCGGGATTGGCTACGAGCAGTACTTC
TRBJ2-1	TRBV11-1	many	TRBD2	CASSLGQRGPYNEQFF	TGTGCCAGCAGCCTCGGCCAGCGGGGACCCTACAATGAGCAGTTCTTC
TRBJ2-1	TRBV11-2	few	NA	CASSTGEGLFINEQFF	TGTGCCAGCAGCACCGGGGAAGGGCTTTTCATCAATGAGCAGTTCTTC
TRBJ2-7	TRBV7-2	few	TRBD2	CASSLGLAASYEQYF	TGTGCCAGCAGCCTAGGGCTAGCGGCCTCCTACGAGCAGTACTTC
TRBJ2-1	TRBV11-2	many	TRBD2	CASSLDRVGLAEQFF	TGTGCCAGCAGCTTAGATAGGGTCGGACTAGCGGAGCAGTTCTTC
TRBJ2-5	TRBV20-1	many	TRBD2	CSAGRDSETVETQYF	TGCAGTGCCGGGAGGGATTCGGAGACTGTCGAGACCCAGTACTTC
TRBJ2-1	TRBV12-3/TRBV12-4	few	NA	CASRIYNEQFF	TGTGCCAGCCGCATCTACAATGAGCAGTTCTTC
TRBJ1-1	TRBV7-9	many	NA	CASSQRTGNTEAFF	TGTGCCAGCAGCCAACGGACGGGAAACACTGAAGCTTTCTTT
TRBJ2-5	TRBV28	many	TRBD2	CASSPLSLGLAGGQETQYF	TGTGCCAGCAGCCCCCTATCCCTGGGACTAGCGGGAGGACAAGAGACCCAGTACTTC
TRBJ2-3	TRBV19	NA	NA	CASAPGGPIGRKRSTDTQYF	TGTGCCAGTGCCCCCGGAGGGCCGATCGGTCGCAAAAGAAGCACAGATACGCAGTATTTT